This T cell receptor delta chain was observed in a study of gamma-delta T cells after stem cell transplantation. CDR1 is TSWWSYY and CDR2 is QGS in the germline V gene. The CDR3 length is 17 residues. This clone has a handful of counts. This may arise from a read error, as a much more abundant clone is one base away. Other DNA sequences from this sample encode an identical CDR3 as well. TCRdb ran CATT on the RT-PCR reads. Here the sample spans fewer than 2,000 delta-chain clones, roughly 15% being singletons. Material: gamma-delta T cells. The TCR comes from a human donor. It is not recorded whose cells these are; they may come from a transplant donor. The chain joins TRDV1 to TRDJ1; 8 bases agree with TRDD3. CDR3 in DNA: TGCGCTCTTGGGGATGAAGGTACTGGGGGCCCGAAGGGGAAACTCATCTTT. Translating gives CALGDEGTGGPKGKLIF.